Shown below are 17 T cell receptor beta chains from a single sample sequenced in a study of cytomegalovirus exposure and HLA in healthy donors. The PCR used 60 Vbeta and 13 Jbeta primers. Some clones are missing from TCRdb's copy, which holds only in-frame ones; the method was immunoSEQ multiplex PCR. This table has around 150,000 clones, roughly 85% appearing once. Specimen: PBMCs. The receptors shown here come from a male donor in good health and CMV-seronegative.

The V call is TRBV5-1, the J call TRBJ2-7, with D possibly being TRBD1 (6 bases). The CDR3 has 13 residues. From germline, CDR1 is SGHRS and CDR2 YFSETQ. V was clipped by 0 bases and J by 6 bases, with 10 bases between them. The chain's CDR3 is CASSLGGQLEQYF. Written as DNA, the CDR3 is TGCGCCAGCAGCTTGGGCGGACAGCTCGAGCAGTACTTC.

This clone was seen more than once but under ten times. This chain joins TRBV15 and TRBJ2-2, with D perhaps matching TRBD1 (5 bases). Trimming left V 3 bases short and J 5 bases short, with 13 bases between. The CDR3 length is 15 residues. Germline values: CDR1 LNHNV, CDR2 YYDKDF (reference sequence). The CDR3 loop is CATSRLLTVTGELFF. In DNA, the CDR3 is TGTGCCACCAGCAGGCTATTGACAGTGACCGGGGAGCTGTTTTTT.

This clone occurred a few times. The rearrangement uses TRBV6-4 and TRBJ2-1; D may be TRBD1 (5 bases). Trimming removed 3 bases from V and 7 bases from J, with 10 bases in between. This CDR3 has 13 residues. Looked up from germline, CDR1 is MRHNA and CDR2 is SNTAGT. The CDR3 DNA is TGTGCCAGCAGTGAGGGTGGGGCGAATGAGCAGTTCTTC. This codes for CASSEGGANEQFF.

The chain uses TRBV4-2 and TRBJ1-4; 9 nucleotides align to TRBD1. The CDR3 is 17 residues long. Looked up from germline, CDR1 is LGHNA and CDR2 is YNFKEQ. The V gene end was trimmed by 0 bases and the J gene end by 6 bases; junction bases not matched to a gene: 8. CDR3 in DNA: TGTGCCAGCAGCCAAGAAGGAGGCGGGACAGGGTATGAAAAACTGTTTTTT. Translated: CASSQEGGGTGYEKLFF.

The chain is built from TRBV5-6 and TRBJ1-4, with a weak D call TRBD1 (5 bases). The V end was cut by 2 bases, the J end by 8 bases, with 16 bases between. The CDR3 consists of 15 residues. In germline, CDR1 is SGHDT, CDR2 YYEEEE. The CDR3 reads CASSLGGRAEEKLFF. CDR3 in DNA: TGTGCCAGCAGCTTAGGCGGCAGGGCGGAAGAAAAACTGTTTTTT.

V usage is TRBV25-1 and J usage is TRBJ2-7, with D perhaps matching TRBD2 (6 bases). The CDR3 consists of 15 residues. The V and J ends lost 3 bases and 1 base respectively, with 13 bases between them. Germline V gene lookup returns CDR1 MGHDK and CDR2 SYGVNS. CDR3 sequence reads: CASSDVGGKSYEQYF. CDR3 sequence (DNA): TGTGCCAGCAGTGACGTGGGGGGAAAGTCCTACGAGCAGTACTTC.

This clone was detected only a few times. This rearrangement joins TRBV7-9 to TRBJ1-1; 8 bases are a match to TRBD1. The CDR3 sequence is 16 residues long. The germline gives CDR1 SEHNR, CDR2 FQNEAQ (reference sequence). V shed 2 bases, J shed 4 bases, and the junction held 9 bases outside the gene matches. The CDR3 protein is CASSLTGQVGGTEAFF. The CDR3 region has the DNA TGTGCCAGCAGCTTAACGGGACAGGTGGGTGGCACTGAAGCTTTCTTT.

The CDR3 DNA sequence: TGTGCCAGCAGCTCTTTCCCGGGACAGGCGACCTACGAGCAGTACTTC. It is translated as CASSSFPGQATYEQYF. The rearrangement links TRBV7-2 to TRBJ2-7, with 8 bases lining up with TRBD1. Germline V gene sequence: CDR1 SGHTA, CDR2 FQGNSA. V dropped 4 bases and J dropped 2; count of bases not matched to a gene: 10. This CDR3 has 16 amino acids.

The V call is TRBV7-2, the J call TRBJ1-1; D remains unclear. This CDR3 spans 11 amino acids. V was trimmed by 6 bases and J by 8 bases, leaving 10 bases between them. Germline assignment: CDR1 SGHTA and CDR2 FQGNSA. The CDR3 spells CASSSYAEAFF. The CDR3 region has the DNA TGTGCCAGCAGTTCCTACGCGGAAGCTTTCTTT.

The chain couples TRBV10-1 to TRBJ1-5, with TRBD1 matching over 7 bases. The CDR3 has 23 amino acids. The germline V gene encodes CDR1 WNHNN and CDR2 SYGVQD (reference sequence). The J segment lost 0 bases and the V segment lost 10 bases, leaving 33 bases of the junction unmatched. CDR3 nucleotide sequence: TGCGCCACCCGGGAACCCGGGTCAGGGGGGTTTAACCAGAACCGATATAGCAATCAGCCCCAGCATTTT. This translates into CATREPGSGGFNQNRYSNQPQHF.

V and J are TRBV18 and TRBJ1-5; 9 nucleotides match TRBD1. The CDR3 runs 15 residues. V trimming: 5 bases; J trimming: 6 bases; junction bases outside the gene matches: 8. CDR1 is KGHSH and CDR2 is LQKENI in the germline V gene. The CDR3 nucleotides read TGTGCCAGCTCAAAACAACAGGGGGCCCCTCAGCCCCAGCATTTT. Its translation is CASSKQQGAPQPQHF.

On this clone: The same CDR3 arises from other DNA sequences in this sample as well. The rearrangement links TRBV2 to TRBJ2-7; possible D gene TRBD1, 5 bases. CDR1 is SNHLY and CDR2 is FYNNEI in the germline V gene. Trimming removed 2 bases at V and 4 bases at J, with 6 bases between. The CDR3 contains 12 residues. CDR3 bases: TGTGCCAGCAGTGAAACAGGATACGAGCAGTACTTC. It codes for CASSETGYEQYF. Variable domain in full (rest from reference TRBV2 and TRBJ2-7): EPEVTQTPSHQVTQMGQEVILRCVPISNHLYFYWYRQILGQKVEFLVSFYNNEISEKSEIFDDQFSVERPDGSNFTLKIRSTKLEDSAMYFCASSETGYEQYFGPGTRLTVT.

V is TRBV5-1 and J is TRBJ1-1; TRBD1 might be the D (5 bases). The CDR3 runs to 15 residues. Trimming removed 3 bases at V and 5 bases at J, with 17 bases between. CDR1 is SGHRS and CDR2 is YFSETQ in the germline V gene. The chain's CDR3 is CASSSSWGGLTEAFF. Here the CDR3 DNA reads TGCGCCAGCAGCTCCTCGTGGGGGGGACTGACTGAAGCTTTCTTT. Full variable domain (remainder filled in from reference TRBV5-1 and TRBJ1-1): KAGVTQTPRYLIKTRGQQVTLSCSPISGHRSVSWYQQTPGQGLQFLFEYFSETQRNKGNFPGRFSGRQFSNSRSEMNVSTLELGDSALYLCASSSSWGGLTEAFFGQGTRLTVV.

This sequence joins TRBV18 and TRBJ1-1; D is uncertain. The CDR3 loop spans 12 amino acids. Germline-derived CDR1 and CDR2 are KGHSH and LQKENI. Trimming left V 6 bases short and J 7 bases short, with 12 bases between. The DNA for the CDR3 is TGTGCCAGCTCGCCTTCAGCGGGTGAAGCTTTCTTT. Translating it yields CASSPSAGEAFF.

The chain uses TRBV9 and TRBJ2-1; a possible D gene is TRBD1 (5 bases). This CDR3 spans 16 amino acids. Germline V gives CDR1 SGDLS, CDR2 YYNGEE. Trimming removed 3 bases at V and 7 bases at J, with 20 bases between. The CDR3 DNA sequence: TGTGCCAGCAGCGAAAGCACGACAGCCCCAGAGAATGAGCAGTTCTTC. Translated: CASSESTTAPENEQFF.

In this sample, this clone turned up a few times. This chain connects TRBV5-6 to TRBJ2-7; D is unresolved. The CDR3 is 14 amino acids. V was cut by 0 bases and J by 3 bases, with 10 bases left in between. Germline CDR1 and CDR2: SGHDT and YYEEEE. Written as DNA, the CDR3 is TGTGCCAGCAGCTTGGCTGCGGCCCTCTACGAGCAGTACTTC. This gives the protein CASSLAAALYEQYF.

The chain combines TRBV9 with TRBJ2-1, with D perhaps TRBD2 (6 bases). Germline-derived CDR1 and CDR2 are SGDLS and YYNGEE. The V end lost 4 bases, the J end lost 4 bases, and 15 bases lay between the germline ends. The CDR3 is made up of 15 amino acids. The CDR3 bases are TGTGCCAGCAGCCCGGACGTGGGACTGTACAATGAGCAGTTCTTC. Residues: CASSPDVGLYNEQFF.